This passage covers 32 T cell receptor beta chains from one sample sequenced in a study of blood T cell repertoires in COVID-19 (dated by TCRdb to 2019 to 2021). Libraries were prepared through the immunoSEQ multiplex PCR assay. The table was pulled from immuneACCESS by TCRdb, which kept in-frame rearrangements only. Such tables lose some clones; where checked, under half of the loss comes from unresolved V genes, and the rest has no known cause. Counted in this sample were under 300,000 clones; about four fifths of them appeared once. About 4% of the sample belongs to the ten largest clones. The sequencing sample was made of peripheral blood. All receptors derive from a man aged 50 to 59 with acute or convalescent COVID-19.

This clone was recorded a few times. The gene calls are TRBV15 and TRBJ2-5, with D possibly TRBD1 on 5 matching bases. The CDR3 sequence is 16 residues long. Trimming stripped 4 bases from V and 1 base from J, with 16 bases between. The germline V gene encodes CDR1 LNHNV and CDR2 YYDKDF (reference sequence). CDR3 in amino acids: CATSIRPSTGQETQYF. The CDR3, as DNA: TGTGCCACCAGCATCAGACCGAGTACAGGCCAAGAGACCCAGTACTTC.

This clone was counted a few times. CDR3 region: CASTPIGTSGSDEQYF. In DNA form, the CDR3 reads TGTGCCAGCACCCCCATCGGGACTAGCGGGTCTGACGAGCAGTACTTC. The chain employs TRBV28 and TRBJ2-7; 12 bases fit TRBD2. CDR3 size: 16 residues. V lost 7 bases, J lost 5 bases, and 12 bases stayed unmatched. Germline CDR1 reads MDHEN; CDR2 reads SYDVKM.

The table lists this clone with a few counts. The chain recombines TRBV4-1 with TRBJ2-7, with TRBD2 matching 7 bases. The junction had 9 bases not matched to a gene; V was cut back by 8 bases and J by 2 bases. This CDR3 region has 14 residues. The germline V gene has CDR1 MGHRA and CDR2 YSYEKL. The CDR3 nucleotides read TGCGCCAGCGGGGTAAGTCTAGCGGCCTACGAGCAGTACTTC. The encoded protein is CASGVSLAAYEQYF.

V gene TRBV7-9 combines with J gene TRBJ2-1, with TRBD2 as a possible D gene (6 bases). Trimming removed 5 bases at V and 4 bases at J, with 12 bases between. CDR1 is SEHNR and CDR2 is FQNEAQ in the germline V gene (reference sequence). This CDR3 spans 14 amino acids. CDR3 amino acids: CASSGGEVYNEQFF. The DNA for the CDR3 is TGTGCCAGCAGCGGCGGGGAGGTATACAATGAGCAGTTCTTC.

This chain uses TRBV3-1 (or the pseudogene TRBV3-2) with TRBJ2-3; 13 nucleotides line up with TRBD2. There are 14 residues in the CDR3. V gave up 5 bases and J gave up 11 bases; unmatched junction bases: 7. Germline CDR1 LGHDT, CDR2 YNNKEL (reference sequence). In DNA, the CDR3 is TGTGCCAGCAGCTACGGACTAGCGGGGGAGAGGCAGTATTTT. As protein: CASSYGLAGERQYF.

The gene calls are TRBV5-1 and TRBJ1-2; 9 bases line up with TRBD1. Germline trimming cut 2 bases from V and 2 bases from J; bases unmatched to any gene: 10. The CDR3 loop spans 17 amino acids. The germline gives CDR1 SGHRS, CDR2 YFSETQ. In DNA, the CDR3 is TGCGCCAGCAGCTTTATCCCTACAGGGGGCAGGAACTATGGCTACACCTTC. This translates into CASSFIPTGGRNYGYTF.

J is TRBJ2-3 and V is TRBV2; 8 nucleotides line up with TRBD2. V gave up 8 bases and J gave up 0 bases; unmatched junction bases: 4. The CDR3 runs 14 residues. CDR1 and CDR2 from the germline V gene are SNHLY and FYNNEI. The CDR3 loop reads CASGRLASTDTQYF. DNA for the CDR3: TGTGCCAGCGGACGACTAGCGAGCACAGATACGCAGTATTTT.

The V gene is TRBV11-2, the J gene TRBJ2-2; 8 nucleotides agree with TRBD2. The CDR3 has 15 amino acids. Trimming removed 3 bases from V and 4 bases from J; junction bases left unmatched: 4. Germline CDR1 and CDR2: SGHAT and FQNNGV. Written as DNA, the CDR3 is TGTGCCAGCAGCTTGGGACGGGGGGGCACCGGGGAGCTGTTTTTT. The encoded protein is CASSLGRGGTGELFF.

This clone was picked up a small number of times. J is TRBJ1-5 and V is TRBV6-5, with TRBD1 matching 7 bases. Looked up from germline, CDR1 is MNHEY and CDR2 is SVGAGI. V was pared by 6 bases and J by 0 bases, with 5 bases of the junction left unmatched. This CDR3 contains 15 residues. The CDR3 region is CASSRQGYSNQPQHF. In DNA, the CDR3 is TGTGCCAGCAGCAGACAGGGCTATAGCAATCAGCCCCAGCATTTT.

This chain uses TRBV5-1 with TRBJ1-1; no firm D call. CDR3 size: 14 residues. V lost 0 bases to trimming and J lost 3 bases, with 9 bases between them. Germline V gene data show CDR1 as SGHRS and CDR2 as YFSETQ. CDR3 in DNA: TGCGCCAGCAGCTTGGCCAACTTGGACACTGAAGCTTTCTTT. As protein: CASSLANLDTEAFF.

The V call is TRBV6-1, the J call TRBJ2-5; a possible D gene is TRBD2 (5 bases). The CDR3 is made up of 15 amino acids. Between the trimmed V and J ends, which lost 2 bases and 2 bases, there was a span of 12 bases. CDR1 and CDR2 from the germline V gene are MNHNS and SASEGT. The CDR3 nucleotides read TGTGCCAGCAGTGAAACTAGGGCGGTTCAAGAGACCCAGTACTTC. Translating gives CASSETRAVQETQYF.

The rearrangement joins TRBV5-1 to TRBJ2-1; D gene uncertain. Between the trimmed V and J ends, which lost 4 bases and 1 base, there was a span of 12 bases. CDR1 is SGHRS, CDR2 YFSETQ, per germline. The CDR3 is 15 amino acids. CDR3 nucleotide sequence: TGCGCCAGCAGCGGCGCTAGGAGTTCCTACAATGAGCAGTTCTTC. Translation: CASSGARSSYNEQFF.

The genes are TRBV29-1 and TRBJ2-7; D possibly corresponds to TRBD1 (5 bases). Germline lookup yields CDR1 SQVTM and CDR2 ANQGSEA. Trimming cost V 7 bases and J 3 bases, with 13 bases left between them. The CDR3 covers 12 residues. CDR3 sequence reads: CSGSVGRYEQYF. CDR3 coding DNA: TGCAGCGGTTCAGTGGGGCGCTACGAGCAGTACTTC.

The chain uses TRBV19 and TRBJ1-1; possibly TRBD1 for D (6 bases). V was cut by 6 bases and J by 5 bases, with 16 bases left in between. The CDR3 runs to 14 residues. The germline V gene encodes CDR1 LNHDA and CDR2 SQIVND (reference sequence). CDR3 amino acids: CASSRQARLTEAFF. CDR3 nucleotides: TGTGCCAGTAGCCGACAGGCACGGTTGACTGAAGCTTTCTTT.

The V call is TRBV5-1, the J call TRBJ2-1; the match to TRBD2 covers 10 bases. Germline V CDR1 and CDR2: SGHRS, YFSETQ. The ends lost 4 bases at V and 1 base at J; junction bases unmatched: 5. The CDR3 totals 16 residues. The CDR3 loop reads CASSISSGSSYNEQFF. The CDR3 DNA sequence: TGCGCCAGCAGCATATCTAGCGGGAGTTCCTACAATGAGCAGTTCTTC.

V gene TRBV5-4 combines with J gene TRBJ1-6; no definite D call. Germline lookup yields CDR1 SGHNT and CDR2 YYREEE (reference sequence). This CDR3 comprises 15 residues. V shed 4 bases and J shed 7 bases, with 15 bases lying between them. CDR3 loop: CASSTSGSRNSPLHF. Here the CDR3 DNA reads TGTGCCAGCAGCACATCCGGGAGTCGAAATTCACCCCTCCACTTT. The full variable domain, its missing parts supplied by reference TRBV5-4 and TRBJ1-6, is ETGVTQSPTHLIKTRGQQVTLRCSSQSGHNTVSWYQQALGQGPQFIFQYYREEENGRGNFPPRFSGLQFPNYSSELNVNALELDDSALYLCASSTSGSRNSPLHFGNGTRLTVT.

This chain uses TRBV28 with TRBJ2-7; 9 nucleotides agree with TRBD2. CDR3 size: 14 residues. Per the germline V gene, CDR1 is MDHEN and CDR2 is SYDVKM. V dropped 3 bases and J dropped 5; count of bases not matched to a gene: 5. CDR3: CASSFLAGHDEQYF. The CDR3 DNA sequence: TGTGCCAGCAGTTTCCTAGCGGGACATGACGAGCAGTACTTC.

The CDR3 protein is CASTLGAGGNYGYTF. DNA for the CDR3: TGTGCCAGCACTTTGGGAGCAGGGGGTAACTATGGCTACACCTTC. This chain uses TRBV6-5 with TRBJ1-2; TRBD1 aligns across 7 bases. The CDR3 has 15 residues. CDR1 is MNHEY, CDR2 SVGAGI, per germline. Germline trimming cut 7 bases from V and 1 base from J; bases unmatched to any gene: 9.

The chain has TRBV14 and TRBJ1-2, with TRBD1 matching over 8 bases. Trimming at V came to 4 bases and at J to 4 bases, leaving 14 bases not matched to a gene. The length of the CDR3 is 17 residues. CDR1 is SGHDN, CDR2 FVKESK, per germline. CDR3 in DNA: TGTGCCAGCAGCCGATTCACCCCGGGACAGGCGGGCTATGGCTACACCTTC. Amino acids: CASSRFTPGQAGYGYTF.

The V and J genes are TRBV12-3 or TRBV12-4 and TRBJ2-7; 7 nucleotides agree with TRBD2. With V trimmed by 8 bases and J by 3 bases, 7 bases remained unmatched. The CDR3 covers 13 residues. The DNA of the CDR3 is TGTGCCAGCGGGAGGGACGTCCGCTACGAGCAGTACTTC. It translates to CASGRDVRYEQYF.

The rearrangement uses TRBV24-1 and TRBJ2-3; possibly TRBD2 for D (6 bases). With 0 bases removed from V and 5 bases from J, the gap between germline ends came to 11 bases. Germline V gene sequence: CDR1 KGHDR, CDR2 SFDVKD. CDR3 length equals 15 residues. CDR3 sequence reads: CATSDLRVAVDTQYF. The CDR3 region has the DNA TGTGCCACCAGTGATTTGCGGGTAGCGGTAGATACGCAGTATTTT.

The chain couples TRBV11-3 to TRBJ2-7, with 8 positions matching TRBD2. The V gene end was trimmed by 5 bases and the J gene end by 5 bases; junction bases not matched to a gene: 5. CDR1 and CDR2 from the germline V gene are SGHNT and YENEEA. The CDR3 contains 13 residues. The CDR3 region has the DNA TGTGCCAGCAGCCCATGGCGGGAGGACGAGCAGTACTTC. Translated, it gives CASSPWREDEQYF.

The chain employs TRBV20-1 and TRBJ1-1, with D perhaps matching TRBD1 (6 bases). Germline V lookup: CDR1 DFQATT, CDR2 SNEGSKA (reference sequence). V was cut by 6 bases and J by 5 bases, with 10 bases left in between. This CDR3 is built from 11 residues. The CDR3 bases are TGCAGTGCAGCCCAGGGGACTGAAGCTTTCTTT. It yields the protein CSAAQGTEAFF.

The V gene is TRBV6-6, the J gene TRBJ2-3; no firm D call. The V end was cut by 0 bases, the J end by 1 base, with 8 bases between. CDR1 and CDR2 from the germline V gene are MNHNY and SVGAGI (reference sequence). This CDR3 comprises 15 residues. This chain's CDR3 is CASSYSVVGTDTQYF. CDR3 nucleotides: TGTGCCAGCAGTTACTCGGTAGTAGGCACAGATACGCAGTATTTT.

The DNA for the CDR3 is TGTGCCAGCAGCGTTCAGGGGAGCAGCACCGGGGAGCTGTTTTTT. Residues: CASSVQGSSTGELFF. The rearrangement joins TRBV6-4 to TRBJ2-2, with a weak D call TRBD1 (6 bases). The V and J ends lost 6 bases and 4 bases respectively, with 15 bases between them. Germline V gives CDR1 MRHNA, CDR2 SNTAGT. The CDR3 is 15 residues long.

The chain combines TRBV28 with TRBJ1-1; a weak D match, TRBD1 (6 bases). This CDR3 region has 15 residues. V lost 7 bases and J lost 7, with 22 bases in between. Per germline, CDR1 MDHEN and CDR2 SYDVKM. Here the CDR3 DNA reads TGTGCCAGCACCGTACAGGGCTATCCCTCCAATGAAGCTTTCTTT. This codes for CASTVQGYPSNEAFF.

The chain couples TRBV5-5 to TRBJ2-7, with D perhaps matching TRBD2 (6 bases). CDR1 and CDR2 from the germline V gene are SGHKS and YYEKEE (reference sequence). V was trimmed by 0 bases and J by 5 bases, leaving 12 bases between them. The CDR3 sequence is 14 residues long. CDR3 loop: CASSLDIGSDEQYF. The CDR3 DNA reads TGTGCCAGCAGCTTGGACATCGGGAGCGACGAGCAGTACTTC. Looking up the rest from reference TRBV5-5 and TRBJ2-7 gives the full variable domain: DAGVTQSPTHLIKTRGQQVTLRCSPISGHKSVSWYQQVLGQGPQFIFQYYEKEERGRGNFPDRFSARQFPNYSSELNVNALLLGDSALYLCASSLDIGSDEQYFGPGTRLTVT.

This clone has only one observation. V is TRBV5-1 and J is TRBJ1-5; tentative D call: TRBD1 (6 bases). Germline V CDR1 and CDR2: SGHRS, YFSETQ. Trimming pared 0 bases from V and 1 base from J, leaving 8 bases between. The CDR3 is 15 residues long. This chain's CDR3 is CASSLAGASNQPQHF. CDR3 nucleotide sequence: TGCGCCAGCAGCTTGGCAGGGGCAAGCAATCAGCCCCAGCATTTT.

The rearrangement links TRBV6-5 to TRBJ1-1, with 9 bases matching TRBD1. Per the germline V gene, CDR1 is MNHEY and CDR2 is SVGAGI. V gave up 6 bases and J gave up 5 bases; unmatched junction bases: 7. This CDR3 contains 14 residues. CDR3 sequence: CASSAGQGRTEAFF. CDR3 nucleotides: TGTGCCAGCAGCGCTGGACAGGGGAGGACTGAAGCTTTCTTT.

This clone was detected a few times. One end of the junction varies from germline; a read error may be responsible. V and J are TRBV11-2 and TRBJ2-1; weak D call: TRBD1 (5 bases). The CDR3 spans 13 residues. Germline V gene lookup returns CDR1 SGHAT and CDR2 FQNNGV. The CDR3 reads CASSLDLRTSLIF. In nucleotides, the CDR3 is TGTGCCAGCAGCTTAGATCTTAGGACAAGCTTGATCTTC.

The CDR3 is CASSGEFTEAFF. The CDR3 DNA is TGTGCCAGCAGCGGCGAGTTCACTGAAGCTTTCTTT. The genes are TRBV9 and TRBJ1-1; no clear D gene. The germline V and J ends were trimmed by 3 bases and 4 bases, with 7 bases remaining between them. Germline V gene sequence: CDR1 SGDLS, CDR2 YYNGEE. There are 12 residues in the CDR3.

The V call is TRBV9, the J call TRBJ1-5, with a tentative D call TRBD1 (5 bases). The CDR3 loop spans 13 amino acids. The V end lost 2 bases, the J end lost 4 bases, and 7 bases lay between the germline ends. Germline V gene sequence: CDR1 SGDLS, CDR2 YYNGEE. Written as DNA, the CDR3 is TGTGCCAGCAGCGTCCAGGGTAATCAGCCCCAGCATTTT. This translates into CASSVQGNQPQHF.